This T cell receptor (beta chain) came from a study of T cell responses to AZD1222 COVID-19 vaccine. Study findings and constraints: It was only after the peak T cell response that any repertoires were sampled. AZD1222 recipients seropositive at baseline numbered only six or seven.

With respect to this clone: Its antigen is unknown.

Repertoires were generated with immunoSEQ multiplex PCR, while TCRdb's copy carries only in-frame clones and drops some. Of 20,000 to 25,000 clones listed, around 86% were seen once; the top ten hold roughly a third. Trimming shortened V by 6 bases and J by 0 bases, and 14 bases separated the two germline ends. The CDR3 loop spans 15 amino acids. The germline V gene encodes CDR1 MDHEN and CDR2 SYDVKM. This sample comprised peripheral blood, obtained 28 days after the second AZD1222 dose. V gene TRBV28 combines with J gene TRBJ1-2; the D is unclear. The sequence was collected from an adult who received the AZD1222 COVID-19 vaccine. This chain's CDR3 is CASRQYGFSNYGYTF. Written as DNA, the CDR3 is TGTGCCAGCAGGCAGTACGGGTTTTCTAACTATGGCTACACCTTC.